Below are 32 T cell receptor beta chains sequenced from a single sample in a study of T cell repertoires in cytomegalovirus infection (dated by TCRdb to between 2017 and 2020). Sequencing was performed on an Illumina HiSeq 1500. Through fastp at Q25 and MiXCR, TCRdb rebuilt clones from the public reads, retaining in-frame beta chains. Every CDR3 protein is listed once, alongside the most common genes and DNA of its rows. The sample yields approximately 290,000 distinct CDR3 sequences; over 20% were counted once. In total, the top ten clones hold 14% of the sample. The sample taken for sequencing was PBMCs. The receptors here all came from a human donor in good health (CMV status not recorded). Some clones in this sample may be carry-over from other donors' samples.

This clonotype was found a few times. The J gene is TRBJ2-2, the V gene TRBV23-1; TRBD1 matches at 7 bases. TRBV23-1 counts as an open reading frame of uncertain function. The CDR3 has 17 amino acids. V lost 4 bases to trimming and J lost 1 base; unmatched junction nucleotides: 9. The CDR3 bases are TGCGCCAGCAGTCTTCGACAGGGATCCCTGAACACCGGGGAGCTGTTTTTT. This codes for CASSLRQGSLNTGELFF.

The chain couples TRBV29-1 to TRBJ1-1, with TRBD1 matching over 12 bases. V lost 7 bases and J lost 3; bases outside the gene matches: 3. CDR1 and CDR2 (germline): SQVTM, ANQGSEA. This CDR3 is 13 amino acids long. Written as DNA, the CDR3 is TGCAGCGGGGGACAGGGGGCGGACACTGAAGCTTTCTTT. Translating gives CSGGQGADTEAFF.

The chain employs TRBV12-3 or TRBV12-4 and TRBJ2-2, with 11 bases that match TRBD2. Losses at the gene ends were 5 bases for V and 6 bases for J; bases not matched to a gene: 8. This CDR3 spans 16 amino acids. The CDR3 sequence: CASSPQALAGAGELFF. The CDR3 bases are TGTGCCAGCAGTCCGCAGGCACTAGCGGGAGCCGGGGAGCTGTTTTTT.

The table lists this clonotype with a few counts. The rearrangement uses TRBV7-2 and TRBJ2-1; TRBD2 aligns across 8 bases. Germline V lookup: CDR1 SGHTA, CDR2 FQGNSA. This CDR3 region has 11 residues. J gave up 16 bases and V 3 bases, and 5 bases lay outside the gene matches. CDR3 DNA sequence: TGTGCCAGCAGCTTGAGCGGGAGTAAATTCTTC. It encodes CASSLSGSKFF. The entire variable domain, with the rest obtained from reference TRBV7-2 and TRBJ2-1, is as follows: GAGVSQSPSNKVTEKGKDVELRCDPISGHTALYWYRQSLGQGLEFLIYFQGNSAPDKSGLPSDRFSAERTGGSVSTLTIQRTQQEDSAVYLCASSLSGSKFFGPGTRLTVL.

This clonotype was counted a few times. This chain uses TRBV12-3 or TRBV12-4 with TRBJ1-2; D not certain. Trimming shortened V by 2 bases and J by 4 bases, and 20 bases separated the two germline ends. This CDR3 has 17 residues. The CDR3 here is CASSLTPGELDSYGYTF. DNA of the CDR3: TGTGCCAGCAGTTTAACCCCCGGGGAGTTGGATAGCTATGGCTACACCTTC.

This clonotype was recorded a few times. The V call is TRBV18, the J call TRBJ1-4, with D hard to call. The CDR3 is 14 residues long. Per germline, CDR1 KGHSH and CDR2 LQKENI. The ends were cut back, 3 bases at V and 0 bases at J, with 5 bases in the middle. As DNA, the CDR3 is TGTGCCAGCTCACCGCGGTCAACTAATGAAAAACTGTTTTTT. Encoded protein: CASSPRSTNEKLFF.

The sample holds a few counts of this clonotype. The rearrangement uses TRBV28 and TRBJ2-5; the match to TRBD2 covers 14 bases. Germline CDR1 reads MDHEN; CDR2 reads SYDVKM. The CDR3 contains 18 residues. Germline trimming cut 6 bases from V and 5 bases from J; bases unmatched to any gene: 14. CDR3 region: CASRDFPGLAGVRETQYF. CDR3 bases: TGTGCCAGCAGAGACTTCCCGGGACTAGCGGGAGTGAGGGAGACCCAGTACTTC.

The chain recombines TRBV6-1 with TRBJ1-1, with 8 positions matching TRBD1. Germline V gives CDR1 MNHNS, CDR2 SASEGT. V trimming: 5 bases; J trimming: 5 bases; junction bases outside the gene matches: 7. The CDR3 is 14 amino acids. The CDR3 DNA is TGTGCCAGCAGTTATACAGGGGGTTCGACTGAAGCTTTCTTT. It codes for CASSYTGGSTEAFF.

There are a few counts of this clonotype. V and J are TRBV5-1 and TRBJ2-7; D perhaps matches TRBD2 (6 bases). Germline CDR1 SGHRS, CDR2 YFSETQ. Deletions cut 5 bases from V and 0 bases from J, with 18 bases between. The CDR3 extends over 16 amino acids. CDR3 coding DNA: TGCGCCAGCAGTTCCGGGGCGTCTAGCGACTCCTACGAGCAGTACTTC. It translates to CASSSGASSDSYEQYF.

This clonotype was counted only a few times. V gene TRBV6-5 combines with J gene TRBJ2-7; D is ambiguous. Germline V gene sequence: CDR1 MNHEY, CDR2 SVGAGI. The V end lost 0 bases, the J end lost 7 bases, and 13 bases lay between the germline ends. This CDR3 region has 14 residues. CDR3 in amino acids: CASSYSQVQGEQYF. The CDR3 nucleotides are TGTGCCAGCAGTTACTCGCAGGTTCAAGGGGAGCAGTACTTC.

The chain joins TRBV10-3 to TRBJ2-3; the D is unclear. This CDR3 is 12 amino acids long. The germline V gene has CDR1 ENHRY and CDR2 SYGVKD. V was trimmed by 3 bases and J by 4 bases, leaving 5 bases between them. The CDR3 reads CAISDAADTQYF. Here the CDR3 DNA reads TGTGCCATCAGTGATGCGGCAGATACGCAGTATTTT.

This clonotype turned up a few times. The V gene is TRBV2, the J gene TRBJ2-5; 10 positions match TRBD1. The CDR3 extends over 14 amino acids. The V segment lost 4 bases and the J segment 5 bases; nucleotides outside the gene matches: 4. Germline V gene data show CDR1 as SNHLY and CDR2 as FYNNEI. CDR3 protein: CASSGWTGGETQYF. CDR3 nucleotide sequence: TGTGCCAGCAGTGGCTGGACAGGGGGGGAGACCCAGTACTTC.

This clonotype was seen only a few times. The CDR3 here is CASSHGANTGELFF. The DNA of the CDR3 is TGTGCCAGCAGCCATGGGGCGAACACCGGGGAGCTGTTTTTT. The chain has TRBV11-2 and TRBJ2-2; no clear D gene. Deletions cut 5 bases from V and 0 bases from J, with 7 bases between. Germline V gives CDR1 SGHAT, CDR2 FQNNGV. This CDR3 spans 14 amino acids.

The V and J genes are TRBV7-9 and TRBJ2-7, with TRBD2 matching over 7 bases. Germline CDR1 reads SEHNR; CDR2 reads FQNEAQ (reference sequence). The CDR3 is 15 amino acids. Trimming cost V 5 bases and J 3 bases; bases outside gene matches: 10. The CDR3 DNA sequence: TGTGCCAGCAGCGCCTCGGGGGGAGGGGACTACGAGCAGTACTTC. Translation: CASSASGGGDYEQYF. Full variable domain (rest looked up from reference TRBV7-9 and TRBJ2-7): DTGVSQNPRHKITKRGQNVTFRCDPISEHNRLYWYRQTLGQGPEFLTYFQNEAQLEKSRLLSDRFSAERPKGSFSTLEIQRTEQGDSAMYLCASSASGGGDYEQYFGPGTRLTVT.

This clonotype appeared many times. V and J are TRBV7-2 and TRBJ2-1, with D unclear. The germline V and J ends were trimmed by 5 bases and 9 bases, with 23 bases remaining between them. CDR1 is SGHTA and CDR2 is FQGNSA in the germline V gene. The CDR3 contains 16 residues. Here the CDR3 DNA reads TGTGCCAGCAGCCTTGAGTTAGGACCCCGAGGTTCTGAGCAGTTCTTC. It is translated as CASSLELGPRGSEQFF.

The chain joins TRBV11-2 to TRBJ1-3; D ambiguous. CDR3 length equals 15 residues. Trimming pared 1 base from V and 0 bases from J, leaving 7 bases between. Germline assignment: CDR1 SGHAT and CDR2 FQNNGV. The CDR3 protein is CASSLALSSGNTIYF. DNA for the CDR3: TGTGCCAGCAGCTTAGCGCTGTCCTCTGGAAACACCATATATTTT.

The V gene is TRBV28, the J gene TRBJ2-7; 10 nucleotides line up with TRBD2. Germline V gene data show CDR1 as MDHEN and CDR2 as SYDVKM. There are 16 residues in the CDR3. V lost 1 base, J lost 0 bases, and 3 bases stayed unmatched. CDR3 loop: CASSLFSSGSSYEQYF. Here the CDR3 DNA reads TGTGCCAGCAGTTTATTCTCTAGCGGGAGCTCCTACGAGCAGTACTTC.

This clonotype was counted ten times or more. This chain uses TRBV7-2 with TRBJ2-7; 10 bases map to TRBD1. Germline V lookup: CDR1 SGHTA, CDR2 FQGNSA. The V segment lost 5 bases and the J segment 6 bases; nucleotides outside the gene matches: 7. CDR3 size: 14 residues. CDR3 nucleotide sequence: TGTGCCAGCAGCCTGACAGGGGGCGCCTTCGAGCAGTACTTC. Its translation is CASSLTGGAFEQYF.

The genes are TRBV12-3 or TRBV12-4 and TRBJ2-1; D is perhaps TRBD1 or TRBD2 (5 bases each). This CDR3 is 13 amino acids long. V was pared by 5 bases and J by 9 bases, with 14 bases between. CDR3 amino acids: CASSIQTGPEQFF. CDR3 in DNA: TGTGCCAGCAGTATCCAGACGGGACCTGAGCAGTTCTTC.

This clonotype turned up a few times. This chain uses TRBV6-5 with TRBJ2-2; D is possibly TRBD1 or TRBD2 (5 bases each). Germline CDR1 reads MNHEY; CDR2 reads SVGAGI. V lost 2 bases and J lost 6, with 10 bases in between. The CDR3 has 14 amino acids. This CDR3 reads CASSYMGVAGELFF. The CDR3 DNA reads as TGTGCCAGCAGTTACATGGGGGTGGCCGGGGAGCTGTTTTTT.

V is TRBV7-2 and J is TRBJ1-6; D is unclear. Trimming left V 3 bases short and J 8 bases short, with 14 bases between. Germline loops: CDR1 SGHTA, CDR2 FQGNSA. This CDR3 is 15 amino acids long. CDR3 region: CASSFQLRLDSPLHF. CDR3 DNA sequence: TGTGCCAGCAGCTTTCAGTTAAGGCTGGATTCACCCCTCCACTTT.

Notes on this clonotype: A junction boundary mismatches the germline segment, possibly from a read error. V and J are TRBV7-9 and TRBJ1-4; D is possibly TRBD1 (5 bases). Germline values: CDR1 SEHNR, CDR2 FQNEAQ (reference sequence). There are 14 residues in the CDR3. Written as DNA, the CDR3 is TGTACCAGCAGCCCCGTCGGGGGGTACGAAAAACTGTTTTTT. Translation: CTSSPVGGYEKLFF.

The CDR3 nucleotides read TGTGCCAGCAGCGGGACAGGCAGTCTCTGGGCCAACGTCCTGACTTTC. Protein: CASSGTGSLWANVLTF. The chain joins TRBV28 to TRBJ2-6, with 8 nucleotides matching TRBD1. The V gene's germline CDR1 is MDHEN and CDR2 SYDVKM. The ends lost 6 bases at V and 5 bases at J; junction bases unmatched: 9. CDR3 length: 16 residues.

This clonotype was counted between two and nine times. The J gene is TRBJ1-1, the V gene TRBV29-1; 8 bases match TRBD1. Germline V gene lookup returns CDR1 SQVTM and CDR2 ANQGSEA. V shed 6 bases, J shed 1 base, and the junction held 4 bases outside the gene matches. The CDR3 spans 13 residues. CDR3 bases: TGCAGCGTCAACAGGGGGGGGAACACTGAAGCTTTCTTT. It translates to CSVNRGGNTEAFF. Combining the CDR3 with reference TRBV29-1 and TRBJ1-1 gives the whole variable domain SAVISQKPSRDICQRGTSLTIQCQVDSQVTMMFWYRQQPGQSLTLIATANQGSEATYESGFVIDKFPISRPNLTFSTLTVSNMSPEDSSIYLCSVNRGGNTEAFFGQGTRLTVV.

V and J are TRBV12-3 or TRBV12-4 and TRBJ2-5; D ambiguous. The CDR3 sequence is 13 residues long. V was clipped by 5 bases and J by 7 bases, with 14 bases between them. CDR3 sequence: CASSADRRTTQYF. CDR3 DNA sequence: TGTGCCAGCAGTGCTGACCGTAGGACGACCCAGTACTTC.

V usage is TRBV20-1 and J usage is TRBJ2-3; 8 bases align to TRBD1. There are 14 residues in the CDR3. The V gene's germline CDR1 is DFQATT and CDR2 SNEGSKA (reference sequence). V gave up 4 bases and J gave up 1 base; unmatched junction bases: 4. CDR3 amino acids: CSAMKGQGTDTQYF. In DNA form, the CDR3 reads TGCAGTGCTATGAAGGGACAGGGCACAGATACGCAGTATTTT.

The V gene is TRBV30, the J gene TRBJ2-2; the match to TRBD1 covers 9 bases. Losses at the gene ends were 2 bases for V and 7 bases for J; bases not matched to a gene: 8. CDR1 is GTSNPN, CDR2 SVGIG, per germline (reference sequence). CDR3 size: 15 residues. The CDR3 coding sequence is TGTGCCTGGAGTCCCGGGACAGGGATTGTCGGGGAGCTGTTTTTT. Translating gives CAWSPGTGIVGELFF.

CDR3 sequence (DNA): TGTGCCAGTAGTGAAGGAGGAGGCAAAAATCAGCCCCAGCATTTT. It specifies CASSEGGGKNQPQHF. This chain connects TRBV19 to TRBJ1-5; D not resolved. The CDR3 runs to 15 residues. V shed 5 bases and J shed 4 bases, with 15 bases lying between them. Germline V gene sequence: CDR1 LNHDA, CDR2 SQIVND (reference sequence). The full variable domain, rest sourced from reference TRBV19 and TRBJ1-5, is DGGITQSPKYLFRKEGQNVTLSCEQNLNHDAMYWYRQDPGQGLRLIYYSQIVNDFQKGDIAEGYSVSREKKESFPLTVTSAQKNPTAFYLCASSEGGGKNQPQHFGDGTRLSIL.

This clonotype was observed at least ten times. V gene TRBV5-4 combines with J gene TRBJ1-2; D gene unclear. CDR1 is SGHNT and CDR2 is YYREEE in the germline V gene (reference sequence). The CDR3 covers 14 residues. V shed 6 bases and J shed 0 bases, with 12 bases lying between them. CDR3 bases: TGTGCCAGCACCCCGGCGGAAGCTAACTATGGCTACACCTTC. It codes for CASTPAEANYGYTF.

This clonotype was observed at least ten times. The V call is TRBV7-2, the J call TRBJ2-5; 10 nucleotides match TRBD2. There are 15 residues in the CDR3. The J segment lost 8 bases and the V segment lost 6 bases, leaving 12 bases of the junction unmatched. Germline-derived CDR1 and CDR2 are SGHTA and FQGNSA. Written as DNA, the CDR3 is TGTGCCAGCAGTCCAGCGGCGTCTAGCGGGAGCACCCAGTACTTC. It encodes CASSPAASSGSTQYF.

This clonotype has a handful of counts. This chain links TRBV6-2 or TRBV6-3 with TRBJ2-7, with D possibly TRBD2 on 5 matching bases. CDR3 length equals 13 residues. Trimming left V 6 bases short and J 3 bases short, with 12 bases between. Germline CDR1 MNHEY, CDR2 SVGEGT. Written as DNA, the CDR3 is TGTGCCAGCAGCCGCCAGAGCGGCTACGAGCAGTACTTC. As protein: CASSRQSGYEQYF.

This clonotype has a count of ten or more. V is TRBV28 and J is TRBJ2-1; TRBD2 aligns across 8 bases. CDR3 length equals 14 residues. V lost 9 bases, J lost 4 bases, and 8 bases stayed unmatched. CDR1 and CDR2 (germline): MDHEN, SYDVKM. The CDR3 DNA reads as TGTGCCAGTGCCCTAGCGGGCCTATACAATGAGCAGTTCTTC. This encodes CASALAGLYNEQFF.